Presented here are 26 T cell receptor beta chains from one specimen sequenced in a study of blood T cell repertoires in COVID-19. Profiling relied on immunoSEQ multiplex PCR, and the TCRdb table lists in-frame clones only, not all of them. This table holds about 260,000 clones, over 65% found once. The sequenced sample consisted of peripheral blood. These receptors originate from a man aged 60-69 years who had recovered from COVID-19.

A few counts support this clone. V is TRBV7-9 and J is TRBJ2-1, with 7 bases fitting TRBD1. This CDR3 is 14 amino acids long. Germline-derived CDR1 and CDR2 are SEHNR and FQNEAQ (reference sequence). With 5 bases clipped from V and 3 bases from J, the junction kept 4 bases outside the gene matches. DNA of the CDR3: TGTGCCAGCAGCCTCGGGACAGTCTACAATGAGCAGTTCTTC. This sequence encodes CASSLGTVYNEQFF.

The chain has TRBV3-1 (or the pseudogene TRBV3-2) and TRBJ2-3; D might be TRBD2 (6 bases). With 3 bases removed from V and 2 bases from J, the gap between germline ends came to 9 bases. The germline V gene encodes CDR1 LGHDT and CDR2 YNNKEL (reference sequence). CDR3 length: 14 amino acids. The CDR3, as DNA: TGTGCCAGCAGCCACGGGGGACCCACAGATACGCAGTATTTT. It is translated as CASSHGGPTDTQYF.

This clone was seen a few times. The genes are TRBV6-5 and TRBJ2-7, with 7 positions matching TRBD1. Trimming removed 0 bases from V and 6 bases from J; junction bases left unmatched: 2. The CDR3 runs to 13 residues. Germline V gives CDR1 MNHEY, CDR2 SVGAGI. CDR3 nucleotide sequence: TGTGCCAGCAGTTACTCGACAGGGCTCGAGCAGTACTTC. Translated: CASSYSTGLEQYF.

The J gene is TRBJ2-7, the V gene TRBV20-1, with 10 bases matching TRBD2. Germline CDR1 reads DFQATT; CDR2 reads SNEGSKA (reference sequence). V trimming: 3 bases; J trimming: 4 bases; junction bases outside the gene matches: 9. This CDR3 is built from 15 residues. Written as DNA, the CDR3 is TGCAGTGCTAGTGCGGCTAGCGGGAGCCGGTACGAGCAGTACTTC. Translating it yields CSASAASGSRYEQYF.

The sample holds many counts of this clone. The chain combines TRBV2 with TRBJ2-2; D not certain. Trimming shortened V by 3 bases and J by 3 bases, and 2 bases separated the two germline ends. Germline CDR1 SNHLY, CDR2 FYNNEI. The CDR3 has 12 amino acids. The CDR3 reads CASSDYTGELFF. CDR3 nucleotide sequence: TGTGCCAGCAGTGACTACACCGGGGAGCTGTTTTTT.

The V and J genes are TRBV12-5 and TRBJ2-1, with D hard to call. V was pared by 0 bases and J by 0 bases, with 9 bases between. Germline V gives CDR1 LGHNT, CDR2 FRNRAP. The CDR3 length is 16 residues. This CDR3 is CASGLVLPSSYNEQFF. CDR3 bases: TGTGCTAGTGGTTTGGTCCTCCCCAGCTCCTACAATGAGCAGTTCTTC.

The chain recombines TRBV18 with TRBJ1-5; 7 nucleotides align to TRBD1. Per germline, CDR1 KGHSH and CDR2 LQKENI. This CDR3 spans 18 amino acids. The V gene end was trimmed by 3 bases and the J gene end by 5 bases; junction bases not matched to a gene: 16. CDR3 sequence (DNA): TGTGCCAGCTCACCTCTTCCCGTCGGGCAGGGGGGATATCAGCCCCAGCATTTT. It translates to CASSPLPVGQGGYQPQHF.

This clone turned up a few times. The gene calls are TRBV11-3 and TRBJ2-7, with 10 bases aligning to TRBD1. CDR3 length: 15 residues. Germline CDR1 reads SGHNT; CDR2 reads YENEEA. V shed 5 bases, J shed 6 bases, and the junction held 10 bases outside the gene matches. This CDR3 is CASSRLGTGVSEQYF. DNA of the CDR3: TGTGCCAGCAGCCGATTGGGGACAGGGGTTTCCGAGCAGTACTTC.

This chain connects TRBV29-1 to TRBJ1-5; D perhaps matches TRBD1 (6 bases). Germline lookup yields CDR1 SQVTM and CDR2 ANQGSEA. The CDR3 length is 12 residues. The V gene lost 4 bases and the J gene lost 4 bases, with 8 bases spanning the gap. CDR3 sequence: CSVGGQNQPQHF. DNA of the CDR3: TGCAGCGTTGGGGGACAAAATCAGCCCCAGCATTTT.

This clone was seen only once. The CDR3 here is CASSLDGTGLTDTQYF. The CDR3 bases are TGCGCCAGCAGCTTAGACGGGACAGGGCTCACAGATACGCAGTATTTT. The gene calls are TRBV5-1 and TRBJ2-3; 9 bases map to TRBD1. V shed 2 bases and J 2 bases; nucleotides not matched to a gene: 6. CDR3 size: 16 residues. The germline gives CDR1 SGHRS, CDR2 YFSETQ.

The chain uses TRBV5-1 and TRBJ2-1, with TRBD2 identical over 7 bases. Germline CDR1 and CDR2: SGHRS and YFSETQ. The CDR3 has 17 amino acids. Trimming removed 0 bases from V and 6 bases from J; junction bases left unmatched: 12. The CDR3, as DNA: TGCGCCAGCAGCTTGGGACTAGCTCCCTCCTCTGGCAATGAGCAGTTCTTC. Translated: CASSLGLAPSSGNEQFF.

J is TRBJ2-2 and V is TRBV19; D possibly corresponds to TRBD1 (5 bases). This CDR3 is 15 amino acids long. V lost 5 bases to trimming and J lost 0 bases, with 10 bases between them. Germline CDR1 is LNHDA and CDR2 is SQIVND (reference sequence). This CDR3 is CASSAQVTNTGELFF. CDR3 bases: TGTGCCAGTAGTGCACAGGTTACGAACACCGGGGAGCTGTTTTTT.

This clone has only a few counts. The rearrangement joins TRBV24-1 to TRBJ2-2; TRBD2 might be the D (6 bases). The length of the CDR3 is 13 residues. In germline, CDR1 is KGHDR, CDR2 SFDVKD. V lost 4 bases and J lost 5, with 7 bases in between. CDR3: CATSEAGTGELFF. In DNA form, the CDR3 reads TGTGCCACCAGTGAGGCGGGAACCGGGGAGCTGTTTTTT.

On this clone itself: One end of the junction does not line up with germline, which may come from a read error. The rearrangement joins TRBV7-9 to TRBJ2-7; 7 bases map to TRBD2. Germline CDR1 and CDR2: SEHNR and FQNEAQ (reference sequence). There are 15 residues in the CDR3. The CDR3, as DNA: TGTGTCAGCAGCCCTGACGGACTAGGCTCCTACGAGCAGTACTTC. Protein: CVSSPDGLGSYEQYF.

The chain has TRBV7-9 and TRBJ2-7, with 9 bases identical to TRBD1. Germline V gives CDR1 SEHNR, CDR2 FQNEAQ (reference sequence). Trimming at V came to 1 base and at J to 6 bases, leaving 7 bases not matched to a gene. The CDR3 is 15 amino acids. CDR3 in DNA: TGTGCCAGCAGCTTAGTGGGGACAGGGAAAGGCGAGCAGTACTTC. It translates to CASSLVGTGKGEQYF.

This chain joins TRBV5-1 and TRBJ2-5; possible D gene TRBD2, 6 bases. The ends were cut back, 6 bases at V and 3 bases at J, with 15 bases in the middle. The CDR3 loop spans 14 amino acids. Germline assignment: CDR1 SGHRS and CDR2 YFSETQ. As DNA, the CDR3 is TGCGCCAGCACCCCAGGCGGGGAAAAAGAGACCCAGTACTTC. Its translation is CASTPGGEKETQYF.

V usage is TRBV7-2 and J usage is TRBJ1-1, with 7 positions matching TRBD1. This CDR3 region has 13 residues. CDR1 and CDR2 (germline): SGHTA, FQGNSA. Trimming cost V 5 bases and J 6 bases; bases outside gene matches: 6. The CDR3 DNA reads TGTGCCAGCAGCCCACGGAGGGGGCCTGAAGCTTTCTTT. This gives the protein CASSPRRGPEAFF. Drawing the rest from reference TRBV7-2 and TRBJ1-1, the complete variable domain is GAGVSQSPSNKVTEKGKDVELRCDPISGHTALYWYRQSLGQGLEFLIYFQGNSAPDKSGLPSDRFSAERTGGSVSTLTIQRTQQEDSAVYLCASSPRRGPEAFFGQGTRLTVV.

The chain is built from TRBV5-1 and TRBJ2-2; 8 bases fit TRBD2. Per germline, CDR1 SGHRS and CDR2 YFSETQ. The CDR3 covers 16 residues. V dropped 0 bases and J dropped 1; count of bases not matched to a gene: 2. This CDR3 is CASSLDLAGNTGELFF. CDR3 bases: TGCGCCAGCAGCTTGGATCTAGCGGGGAACACCGGGGAGCTGTTTTTT. The full variable domain, with the rest looked up from reference TRBV5-1 and TRBJ2-2, is KAGVTQTPRYLIKTRGQQVTLSCSPISGHRSVSWYQQTPGQGLQFLFEYFSETQRNKGNFPGRFSGRQFSNSRSEMNVSTLELGDSALYLCASSLDLAGNTGELFFGEGSRLTVL.

CDR3 DNA: TGTGCCAGCAGCTCAAACAGGAAACCCGAGACCCAGTACTTC. Its translation is CASSSNRKPETQYF. The chain combines TRBV11-2 with TRBJ2-5; D possibly corresponds to TRBD1 (5 bases). CDR1 is SGHAT, CDR2 FQNNGV, per germline. This CDR3 region has 14 residues. Trimming removed 4 bases from V and 5 bases from J, with 14 bases in between.

The J gene is TRBJ2-5, the V gene TRBV18; 8 bases are a match to TRBD2. The germline CDR1 and CDR2 sequences are KGHSH and LQKENI. This CDR3 has 15 residues. The J segment lost 5 bases and the V segment lost 4 bases, leaving 9 bases of the junction unmatched. CDR3 coding DNA: TGTGCCAGCTCACAAACCGGGACGGGAGGGGAGACCCAGTACTTC. The encoded protein is CASSQTGTGGETQYF.

The V call is TRBV19, the J call TRBJ2-3; a possible D gene is TRBD2 (5 bases). Germline CDR1 and CDR2: LNHDA and SQIVND (reference sequence). The CDR3 covers 15 residues. V lost 3 bases to trimming and J lost 4 bases, with 14 bases between them. This CDR3 reads CASSIPTVGADTQYF. CDR3 bases: TGTGCCAGTAGTATTCCCACAGTGGGAGCAGATACGCAGTATTTT.

The rearrangement joins TRBV30 to TRBJ2-2; TRBD1 agrees at 7 bases. Trimming cost V 4 bases and J 1 base; bases outside gene matches: 6. Germline V gene sequence: CDR1 GTSNPN, CDR2 SVGIG (reference sequence). This CDR3 is built from 15 residues. This CDR3 reads CAWNLDRMNTGELFF. In nucleotides, the CDR3 is TGTGCCTGGAATCTGGACAGGATGAACACCGGGGAGCTGTTTTTT.

The CDR3 protein is CASTWEGPTDTQYF. CDR3 coding DNA: TGTGCCAGCACTTGGGAGGGGCCTACAGATACGCAGTATTTT. The rearrangement uses TRBV2 and TRBJ2-3, with 7 bases aligning to TRBD2. Germline loops: CDR1 SNHLY, CDR2 FYNNEI. Trimming took 7 bases from V and 3 from J; bases not matched to a gene: 7. The CDR3 covers 14 residues.

The chain carries TRBV27 and TRBJ2-7, with 7 positions matching TRBD2. J gave up 3 bases and V 2 bases, and 4 bases lay outside the gene matches. CDR3 size: 14 residues. Germline V gene sequence: CDR1 MNHEY, CDR2 SMNVEV (reference sequence). The CDR3, as DNA: TGTGCCAGCAGTTTAATCGGGACTAACTACGAGCAGTACTTC. Protein sequence: CASSLIGTNYEQYF.

V and J are TRBV29-1 and TRBJ2-1, with 8 bases that match TRBD1. CDR3 length: 12 residues. J gave up 4 bases and V 8 bases, and 4 bases lay outside the gene matches. CDR1 SQVTM and CDR2 ANQGSEA come from the germline V gene. DNA for the CDR3: TGCAGCACCGACAGGGGTTACAATGAGCAGTTCTTC. Encoded protein: CSTDRGYNEQFF.

The chain uses TRBV5-1 and TRBJ2-1; 8 bases map to TRBD1. Germline CDR1 SGHRS, CDR2 YFSETQ. The CDR3 loop spans 15 amino acids. V lost 2 bases and J lost 9; bases outside the gene matches: 10. The CDR3 sequence is CASSLGQGVLGEQFF. The CDR3 DNA reads TGCGCCAGCAGCTTAGGACAGGGTGTCCTTGGTGAGCAGTTCTTC.